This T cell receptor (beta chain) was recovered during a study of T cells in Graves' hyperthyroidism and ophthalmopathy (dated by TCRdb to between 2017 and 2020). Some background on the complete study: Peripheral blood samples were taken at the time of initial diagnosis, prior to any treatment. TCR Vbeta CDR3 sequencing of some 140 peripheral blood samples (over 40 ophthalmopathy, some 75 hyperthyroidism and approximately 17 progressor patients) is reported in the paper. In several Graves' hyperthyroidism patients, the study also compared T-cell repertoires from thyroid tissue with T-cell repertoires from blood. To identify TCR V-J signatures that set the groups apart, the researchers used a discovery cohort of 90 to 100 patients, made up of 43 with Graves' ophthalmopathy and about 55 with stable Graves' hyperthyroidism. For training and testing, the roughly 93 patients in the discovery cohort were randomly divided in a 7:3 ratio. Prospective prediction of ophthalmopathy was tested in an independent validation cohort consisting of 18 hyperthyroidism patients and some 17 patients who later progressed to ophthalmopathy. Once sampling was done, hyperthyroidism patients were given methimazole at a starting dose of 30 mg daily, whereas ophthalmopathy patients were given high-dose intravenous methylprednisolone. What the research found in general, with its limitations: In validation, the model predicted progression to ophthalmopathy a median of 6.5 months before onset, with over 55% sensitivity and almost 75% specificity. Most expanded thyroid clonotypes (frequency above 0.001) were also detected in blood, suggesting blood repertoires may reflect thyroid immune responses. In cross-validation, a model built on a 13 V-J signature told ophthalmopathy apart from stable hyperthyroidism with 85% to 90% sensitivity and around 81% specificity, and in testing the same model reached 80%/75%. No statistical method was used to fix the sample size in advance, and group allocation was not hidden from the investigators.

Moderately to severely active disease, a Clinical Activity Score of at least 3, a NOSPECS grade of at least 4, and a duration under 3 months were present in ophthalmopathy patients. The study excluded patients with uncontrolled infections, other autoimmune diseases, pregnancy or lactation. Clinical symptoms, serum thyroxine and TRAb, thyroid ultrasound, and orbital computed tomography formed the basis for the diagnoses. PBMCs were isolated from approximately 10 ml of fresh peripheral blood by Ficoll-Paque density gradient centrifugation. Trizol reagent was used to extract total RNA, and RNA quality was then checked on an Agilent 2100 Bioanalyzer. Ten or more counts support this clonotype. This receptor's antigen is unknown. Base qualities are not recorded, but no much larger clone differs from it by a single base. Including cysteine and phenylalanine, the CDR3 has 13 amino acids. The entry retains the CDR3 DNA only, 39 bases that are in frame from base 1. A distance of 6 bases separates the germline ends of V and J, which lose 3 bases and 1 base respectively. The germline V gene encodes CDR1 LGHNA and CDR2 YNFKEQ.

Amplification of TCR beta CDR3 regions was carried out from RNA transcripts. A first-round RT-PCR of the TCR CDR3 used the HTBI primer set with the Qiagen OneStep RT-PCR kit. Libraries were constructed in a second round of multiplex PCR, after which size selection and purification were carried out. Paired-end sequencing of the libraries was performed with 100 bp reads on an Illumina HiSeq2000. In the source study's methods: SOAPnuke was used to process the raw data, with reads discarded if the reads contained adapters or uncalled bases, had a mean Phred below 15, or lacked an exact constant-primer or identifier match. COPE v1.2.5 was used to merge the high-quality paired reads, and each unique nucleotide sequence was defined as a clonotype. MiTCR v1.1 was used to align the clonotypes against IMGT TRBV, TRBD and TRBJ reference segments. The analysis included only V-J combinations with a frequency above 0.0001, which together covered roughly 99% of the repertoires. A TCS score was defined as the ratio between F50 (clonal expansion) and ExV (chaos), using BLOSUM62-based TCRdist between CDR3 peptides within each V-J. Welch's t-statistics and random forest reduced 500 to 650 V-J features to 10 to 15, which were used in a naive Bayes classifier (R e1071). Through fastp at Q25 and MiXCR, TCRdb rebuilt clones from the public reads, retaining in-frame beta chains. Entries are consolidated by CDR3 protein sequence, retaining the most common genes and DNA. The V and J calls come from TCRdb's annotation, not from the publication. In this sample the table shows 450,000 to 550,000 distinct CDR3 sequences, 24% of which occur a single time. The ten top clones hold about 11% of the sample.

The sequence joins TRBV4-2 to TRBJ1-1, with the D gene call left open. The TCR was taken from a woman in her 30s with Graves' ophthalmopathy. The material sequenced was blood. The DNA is TGTGCCAGCAGCCACACAGAGAACACTGAAGCTTTCTTT. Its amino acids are CASSHTENTEAFF.